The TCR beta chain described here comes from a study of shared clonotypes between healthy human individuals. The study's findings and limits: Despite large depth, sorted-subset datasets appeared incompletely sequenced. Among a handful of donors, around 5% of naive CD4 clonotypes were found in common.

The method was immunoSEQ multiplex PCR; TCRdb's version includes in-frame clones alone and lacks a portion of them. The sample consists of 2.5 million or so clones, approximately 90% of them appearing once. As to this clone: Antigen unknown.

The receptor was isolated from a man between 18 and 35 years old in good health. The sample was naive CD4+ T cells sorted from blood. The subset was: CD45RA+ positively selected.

The CDR3 DNA is TGCAGCGTTGGCGATACAGGGGACAATAATGAAAAACTGTTTTTT. It yields the protein CSVGDTGDNNEKLFF. The chain links TRBV29-1 to TRBJ1-4; TRBD1 matches 7 bases. J was trimmed by 4 bases and V by 4 bases; bases with no gene match: 9. The CDR3 runs 15 residues. Germline V gene sequence: CDR1 SQVTM, CDR2 ANQGSEA.